This T cell receptor beta chain was found in a study of cytomegalovirus exposure and HLA in healthy donors. 13 Jbeta primers and 60 Vbeta primers were used for the PCR. Using immunoSEQ multiplex PCR, the repertoire was profiled, and TCRdb retains in-frame clones only, with some absent. The sample records 95,000 to 150,000 clones, about 83% being singletons. CDR1 MDHEN and CDR2 SYDVKM come from the germline V gene. The CDR3 spans 15 residues. V was cut by 5 bases and J by 1 base, with 11 bases left in between. The sequenced sample consisted of PBMCs. The V gene is TRBV28, the J gene TRBJ2-2; tentative D call: TRBD1 (6 bases). This sequence was found in a man aged 25 to 45 in good health and CMV-seronegative. As DNA, the CDR3 is TGTGCCAGCAGTCCAACAGGGTTGAACACCGGGGAGCTGTTTTTT. This codes for CASSPTGLNTGELFF.